Below are 10 T cell receptor beta chains sequenced from a single sample in a study of T cells in narcolepsy. Clones were read by immunoSEQ multiplex PCR, and TCRdb kept only the in-frame ones, dropping some. Among around 16,000 clones listed, over 75% were seen once. Sequenced input: memory (CD45RA-) CD4+ T cells from blood. The receptor source for this set is a human donor in good health.

The genes are TRBV10-3 and TRBJ2-1; D is undetermined. Trimming stripped 6 bases from V and 9 bases from J, with 15 bases between. CDR3 length: 13 residues. Germline CDR1 and CDR2: ENHRY and SYGVKD. CDR3 sequence (DNA): TGTGCCATCAGCTCACCTATCCACAGTGAGCAGTTCTTC. Translating it yields CAISSPIHSEQFF.

This clone was recorded only once. The rearrangement joins TRBV30 to TRBJ1-2; TRBD1 might be the D (6 bases). The CDR3 totals 13 residues. Germline V CDR1 and CDR2: GTSNPN, SVGIG (reference sequence). The V end was cut by 1 base, the J end by 8 bases, with 14 bases between. The CDR3 loop is CAWSANRAEGYTF. The CDR3 DNA reads as TGTGCCTGGAGTGCAAACAGGGCTGAAGGCTACACCTTC.

V is TRBV14 and J is TRBJ1-2; no clear D gene. Germline V gene lookup returns CDR1 SGHDN and CDR2 FVKESK. This CDR3 has 15 residues. V shed 3 bases and J shed 6 bases, with 17 bases lying between them. The CDR3 DNA follows: TGTGCCAGCAGCCAGGGCTCGCGGAAGTGGCATGGCTACACCTTC. Protein: CASSQGSRKWHGYTF.

The CDR3 loop reads CASSLDRVGNQPQHF. DNA for the CDR3: TGTGCCAGCAGTCTAGACAGGGTTGGCAATCAGCCCCAGCATTTT. The chain has TRBV5-8 and TRBJ1-5; 7 bases fit TRBD1. This CDR3 is 15 amino acids long. The germline V gene has CDR1 SGHTS and CDR2 YDEGEE. V lost 5 bases and J lost 2; bases outside the gene matches: 7.

This clone occurred a few times. This rearrangement joins TRBV30 to TRBJ1-3; weak D call: TRBD1 (6 bases). CDR3 length equals 13 residues. Germline V gene sequence: CDR1 GTSNPN, CDR2 SVGIG (reference sequence). Trimming stripped 0 bases from V and 4 bases from J, with 7 bases between. This CDR3 is CAWSVQGGNTIYF. The CDR3 coding sequence is TGTGCCTGGAGTGTACAGGGAGGAAACACCATATATTTT. Combining the CDR3 with reference TRBV30 and TRBJ1-3 gives the whole variable domain SQTIHQWPATLVQPVGSPLSLECTVEGTSNPNLYWYRQAAGRGLQLLFYSVGIGQISSEVPQNLSASRPQDRQFILSSKKLLLSDSGFYLCAWSVQGGNTIYFGEGSWLTVV.

As concerns this clone: Within the sample, other DNA sequences also encode this same CDR3. The chain carries TRBV18 and TRBJ2-7; D uncertain. The CDR3 spans 13 residues. The germline V and J ends were trimmed by 5 bases and 0 bases, with 8 bases remaining between them. Germline V lookup: CDR1 KGHSH, CDR2 LQKENI. CDR3 DNA sequence: TGTGCCAGCTCAGACTCCAGCTCCTACGAGCAGTACTTC. Residues: CASSDSSSYEQYF. Using reference TRBV18 and TRBJ2-7 for the parts outside the CDR3, the full variable domain is NAGVMQNPRHLVRRRGQEARLRCSPMKGHSHVYWYRQLPEEGLKFMVYLQKENIIDESGMPKERFSAEFPKEGPSILRIQQVVRGDSAAYFCASSDSSSYEQYFGPGTRLTVT.

This chain joins TRBV7-2 and TRBJ2-7; 14 nucleotides agree with TRBD2. V lost 3 bases, J lost 4 bases, and 2 bases stayed unmatched. CDR1 and CDR2 (germline): SGHTA, FQGNSA. The CDR3 is 15 amino acids. This chain's CDR3 is CASSLGLAGVYEQYF. CDR3 coding DNA: TGTGCCAGCAGCTTGGGACTAGCGGGAGTGTACGAGCAGTACTTC.

The V call is TRBV19, the J call TRBJ1-1; TRBD1 agrees at 8 bases. Germline V gene data show CDR1 as LNHDA and CDR2 as SQIVND (reference sequence). The CDR3 loop spans 15 amino acids. The junction had 7 bases not matched to a gene; V was cut back by 7 bases and J by 0 bases. Written as DNA, the CDR3 is TGTGCCAGTAACCCAGGGGGCATTATGAACACTGAAGCTTTCTTT. Its protein is CASNPGGIMNTEAFF.

The chain links TRBV18 to TRBJ2-7; 7 positions match TRBD1. Unmatched junction bases numbered 5, after V lost 5 bases and J lost 1 base. Germline values: CDR1 KGHSH, CDR2 LQKENI. The CDR3 contains 14 residues. CDR3 residues: CASSKGTASYEQYF. CDR3 nucleotides: TGTGCCAGCTCAAAAGGGACAGCTTCCTACGAGCAGTACTTC.

This chain uses TRBV2 with TRBJ2-2, with 9 bases identical to TRBD1. The CDR3 runs 15 residues. J was trimmed by 4 bases and V by 5 bases; bases with no gene match: 5. Germline V gene sequence: CDR1 SNHLY, CDR2 FYNNEI. CDR3 sequence reads: CASSSDRGSTGELFF. The CDR3 DNA is TGTGCCAGCAGTTCAGACAGGGGGTCCACCGGGGAGCTGTTTTTT.